The 25 T cell receptor beta chains in this list originate from one sample, sequenced in a study of T-cell reconstitution after alpha-beta-depleted transplantation in children. Unique molecular identifiers were used to barcode this TCRbeta library. TCRdb redid the calling of the PCR reads with MiXCR, one entry per CDR3 protein. Among about 610,000 distinct CDR3 sequences listed, roughly a tenth were seen once. Specimen: PBMCs from the stem cell graft donor, collected from the stem cell graft. These receptors all stem from a human donor who donated a stem cell graft to a child with acute myeloid leukemia.

This clonotype was recorded a few times. V and J are TRBV7-8 and TRBJ1-3, with D uncertain. CDR1 is SGHVS, CDR2 FQNEAQ, per germline. CDR3 size: 13 residues. The germline V and J ends were trimmed by 5 bases and 2 bases, with 7 bases remaining between them. CDR3 coding DNA: TGTGCCAGCAGCACTAGTGCTGGAAACACCATATATTTT. Residues: CASSTSAGNTIYF.

This clonotype was detected many times. The chain employs TRBV28 and TRBJ1-5; D not resolved. CDR3 length: 12 amino acids. The V gene lost 4 bases and the J gene lost 5 bases, with 6 bases spanning the gap. The germline V gene has CDR1 MDHEN and CDR2 SYDVKM. The CDR3 DNA reads as TGTGCCAGCAGTTCAGTTGATCAGCCCCAGCATTTT. This sequence encodes CASSSVDQPQHF.

V is TRBV3-1 and J is TRBJ2-1; no firm D call. This CDR3 has 15 amino acids. CDR1 is LGHDT, CDR2 YNNKEL, per germline (reference sequence). Trimming removed 5 bases from V and 4 bases from J, with 15 bases in between. The CDR3 protein is CASSEYGVGYNEQFF. The CDR3, as DNA: TGTGCCAGCAGCGAATACGGAGTTGGTTACAATGAGCAGTTCTTC.

In its sample, this clonotype was seen many times. The CDR3, as DNA: TGTGCCAGCAGCTTAGGACCCGCCAGCTCCTACGAGCAGTACTTC. This codes for CASSLGPASSYEQYF. The chain carries TRBV7-2 and TRBJ2-7; D remains ambiguous. Per the germline V gene, CDR1 is SGHTA and CDR2 is FQGNSA. The CDR3 totals 15 residues. V was cut by 1 base and J by 0 bases, with 10 bases left in between.

The chain couples TRBV20-1 to TRBJ2-5, with 8 bases matching TRBD2. CDR3 length equals 15 residues. With V trimmed by 0 bases and J by 4 bases, 7 bases remained unmatched. CDR1 and CDR2 (germline): DFQATT, SNEGSKA (reference sequence). Written as DNA, the CDR3 is TGCAGTGCTAGAGATCTTCCGGGAGGGCGAGAGACCCAGTACTTC. Encoded protein: CSARDLPGGRETQYF.

Remarks on this clonotype: A much more abundant neighbour one base away suggests this may be a read error. V and J are TRBV21-1 and TRBJ1-1. TRBV21-1 is listed as a pseudogene. The CDR3 extends over 13 amino acids. CDR3 loop: CASSPSGGTKAFF. The CDR3 nucleotides read TGTGCCAGCTCGCCCTCAGGCGGCACTAAAGCTTTCTTT.

This clonotype showed up just a few times. The V and J genes are TRBV20-1 and TRBJ1-4; D unresolved. CDR1 is DFQATT, CDR2 SNEGSKA, per germline (reference sequence). The CDR3 is 13 residues long. V dropped 3 bases and J dropped 8 bases, with 13 bases sitting between them. The CDR3 DNA sequence: TGCAGTGCTAGGGATCCGCAACGGGAAAAACTGTTTTTT. Amino acids: CSARDPQREKLFF.

This clonotype was counted a few times. The chain is built from TRBV6-5 and TRBJ2-5; 12 bases match TRBD1. Germline V gene data show CDR1 as MNHEY and CDR2 as SVGAGI. The V and J ends lost 2 bases and 5 bases, in that order; junction bases with no gene match: 6. The CDR3 is 16 residues long. CDR3 in DNA: TGTGCCAGCAGTTACACCGGGACAGGGGGCGGGGAGACCCAGTACTTC. It is translated as CASSYTGTGGGETQYF.

This clonotype was observed a few times. The CDR3 coding sequence is TGCGCCAGCAGCCAAAGTCGGGACGTAACCTACGAGCAGTACTTC. Residues: CASSQSRDVTYEQYF. The chain is built from TRBV4-3 and TRBJ2-7, with D tentatively TRBD1 or TRBD2 (5 bases each). The V end lost 2 bases, the J end lost 2 bases, and 13 bases lay between the germline ends. Germline V gives CDR1 LGHNA, CDR2 YSLEER. There are 15 residues in the CDR3.

The CDR3 is CASSRGLAVNEQFF. DNA for the CDR3: TGTGCCAGCAGTCGGGGACTAGCGGTGAATGAGCAGTTCTTC. V gene TRBV7-3 combines with J gene TRBJ2-1; 11 bases line up with TRBD2. After removal of 6 bases from V and 7 bases from J, the junction contained 5 bases not matched to a gene. CDR3 length: 14 residues. Germline CDR1 is SGHTA and CDR2 is FQGTGA.

In this sample, this clonotype turned up a few times. CDR3 in amino acids: CSARRRSSTDTQYF. The CDR3 nucleotides are TGCAGTGCTAGGCGGAGATCTAGCACAGATACGCAGTATTTT. The rearrangement joins TRBV20-1 to TRBJ2-3; D is undetermined. Germline CDR1 and CDR2: DFQATT and SNEGSKA (reference sequence). The CDR3 spans 14 residues. The ends were cut back, 3 bases at V and 0 bases at J, with 10 bases in the middle.

With respect to this clonotype: At one boundary the junction diverges from the germline segment, which might be a read error. The rearrangement uses TRBV6-4 and TRBJ2-1; no clear D. This CDR3 spans 12 amino acids. Germline-derived CDR1 and CDR2 are MRHNA and SNTAGT. Here the CDR3 DNA reads TGTGCCGGCAGTCCCCTCGGGAATGAGCAGTTCTTC. It translates to CAGSPLGNEQFF.

This clonotype was counted many times. The chain is built from TRBV20-1 and TRBJ2-3; D call uncertain. This CDR3 has 13 amino acids. V gave up 6 bases and J gave up 0 bases, with 10 bases separating them. Germline-derived CDR1 and CDR2 are DFQATT and SNEGSKA (reference sequence). CDR3 in DNA: TGCAGTGCCGCCGAGATTAGCACAGATACGCAGTATTTT. Translating it yields CSAAEISTDTQYF.

This clonotype has a handful of counts. J is TRBJ2-2 and V is TRBV5-1, with 7 bases that match TRBD2. The CDR3 sequence is 17 residues long. Germline loops: CDR1 SGHRS, CDR2 YFSETQ. V shed 1 base, J shed 0 bases, and the junction held 6 bases outside the gene matches. DNA for the CDR3: TGCGCCAGCAGCTTGCCCAGGGAGGGAGCGAACACCGGGGAGCTGTTTTTT. It encodes CASSLPREGANTGELFF.

Ten or more counts support this clonotype. The genes are TRBV7-2 and TRBJ1-2, with TRBD1 as a possible D gene (5 bases). The CDR3 extends over 14 amino acids. From germline, CDR1 is SGHTA and CDR2 FQGNSA. V lost 4 bases and J lost 4, with 13 bases in between. The CDR3 spells CASSSKAGVYGYTF. In nucleotides, the CDR3 is TGTGCCAGCAGCTCCAAGGCGGGGGTCTATGGCTACACCTTC.

This clonotype was counted at least ten times. V is TRBV9 and J is TRBJ1-3; 9 bases agree with TRBD1. With 0 bases clipped from V and 3 bases from J, the junction kept 4 bases outside the gene matches. The CDR3 has 16 residues. Germline V lookup: CDR1 SGDLS, CDR2 YYNGEE. The CDR3 nucleotides are TGTGCCAGCAGCGTAGGCGTGGGACAGGGTGGAAACACCATATATTTT. Translation gives CASSVGVGQGGNTIYF. Based on the CDR3 plus reference TRBV9 and TRBJ1-3, the full variable domain is DSGVTQTPKHLITATGQRVTLRCSPRSGDLSVYWYQQSLDQGLQFLIQYYNGEERAKGNILERFSAQQFPDLHSELNLSSLELGDSALYFCASSVGVGQGGNTIYFGEGSWLTVV.

The V call is TRBV10-3, the J call TRBJ2-5; 7 nucleotides line up with TRBD1. J lost 1 base, V lost 2 bases, and 1 base had no gene match. Germline V lookup: CDR1 ENHRY, CDR2 SYGVKD. CDR3 size: 14 residues. The CDR3 is CAISEGQAQETQYF. CDR3 DNA sequence: TGTGCCATCAGTGAGGGACAGGCCCAAGAGACCCAGTACTTC.

To note about this clonotype: A much larger clone differs from this one at a single base, so this may be a read error. The rearrangement uses TRBV20-1 and TRBJ2-4; 7 bases line up with TRBD2. The CDR3 runs to 14 residues. V lost 0 bases, J lost 12 bases, and 11 bases stayed unmatched. Germline loops: CDR1 DFQATT, CDR2 SNEGSKA (reference sequence). CDR3 protein: CSARDRRENYNQYF. CDR3 in DNA: TGCAGTGCTAGAGATCGGCGGGAGAATTACAATCAGTACTTC.

This clonotype was seen a handful of times. The chain links TRBV5-1 to TRBJ2-1; 7 bases are a match to TRBD2. The V gene end was trimmed by 1 base and the J gene end by 1 base; junction bases not matched to a gene: 14. The CDR3 contains 19 residues. Germline CDR1 is SGHRS and CDR2 is YFSETQ. Here the CDR3 reads CASSLPREVGLASYNEQFF. The CDR3 DNA reads TGCGCCAGCAGCTTGCCCCGGGAGGTGGGACTCGCTTCCTACAATGAGCAGTTCTTC. Full variable domain (remainder filled in from reference TRBV5-1 and TRBJ2-1): KAGVTQTPRYLIKTRGQQVTLSCSPISGHRSVSWYQQTPGQGLQFLFEYFSETQRNKGNFPGRFSGRQFSNSRSEMNVSTLELGDSALYLCASSLPREVGLASYNEQFFGPGTRLTVL.

This clonotype came up a few times. The chain combines TRBV20-1 with TRBJ1-1; D is perhaps TRBD1 (5 bases). In germline, CDR1 is DFQATT, CDR2 SNEGSKA (reference sequence). The CDR3 extends over 13 amino acids. V was cut by 5 bases and J by 3 bases, with 13 bases left in between. The CDR3 loop is CSAAGHGDTEAFF. DNA for the CDR3: TGCAGTGCTGCGGGGCACGGGGACACTGAAGCTTTCTTT.

The table lists this clonotype with many counts. V gene TRBV7-2 combines with J gene TRBJ2-7, with D possibly matching TRBD2 (6 bases). V shed 6 bases and J shed 3 bases, with 21 bases lying between them. Germline V CDR1 and CDR2: SGHTA, FQGNSA. CDR3 length: 16 residues. The CDR3 spells CASSPARRLGNYEQYF. The CDR3 region has the DNA TGTGCCAGCAGTCCCGCCCGTAGACTAGGGAACTACGAGCAGTACTTC.

This clonotype appeared a few times. The chain combines TRBV9 with TRBJ2-3; D possibly corresponds to TRBD1 (7 bases). The CDR3 is made up of 13 amino acids. Germline CDR1 is SGDLS and CDR2 is YYNGEE. Trimming took 7 bases from V and 4 from J, leaving 13 bases between them. The CDR3 DNA sequence: TGTGCCAGCCAGGGGGGCGTCGCAGATACGCAGTATTTT. It encodes CASQGGVADTQYF. The full variable domain, rest sourced from reference TRBV9 and TRBJ2-3, is DSGVTQTPKHLITATGQRVTLRCSPRSGDLSVYWYQQSLDQGLQFLIQYYNGEERAKGNILERFSAQQFPDLHSELNLSSLELGDSALYFCASQGGVADTQYFGPGTRLTVL.

The rearrangement uses TRBV5-1 and TRBJ2-5, with 13 bases lining up with TRBD2. CDR3 length equals 15 residues. With V trimmed by 5 bases and J by 4 bases, 5 bases remained unmatched. Germline V gene sequence: CDR1 SGHRS, CDR2 YFSETQ. In nucleotides, the CDR3 is TGCGCCAGCAGTCCGGGACTAGCGGGACTAGAGACCCAGTACTTC. It yields the protein CASSPGLAGLETQYF.

The gene calls are TRBV27 and TRBJ2-6; D perhaps matches TRBD2 (6 bases). V dropped 9 bases and J dropped 0 bases, with 15 bases sitting between them. CDR3 length: 16 amino acids. Germline CDR1 MNHEY, CDR2 SMNVEV (reference sequence). This CDR3 reads CAREGYPDSGANVLTF. The CDR3, as DNA: TGTGCCAGGGAGGGTTATCCCGACTCTGGGGCCAACGTCCTGACTTTC.

V and J are TRBV5-1 and TRBJ2-3, with a possible D match to TRBD1 (6 bases). Trimming removed 2 bases from V and 4 bases from J, with 14 bases in between. From germline, CDR1 is SGHRS and CDR2 YFSETQ. CDR3 length: 15 amino acids. CDR3 sequence: CASSFGRGRADTQYF. The DNA for the CDR3 is TGCGCCAGCAGCTTCGGCAGGGGCAGGGCAGATACGCAGTATTTT.